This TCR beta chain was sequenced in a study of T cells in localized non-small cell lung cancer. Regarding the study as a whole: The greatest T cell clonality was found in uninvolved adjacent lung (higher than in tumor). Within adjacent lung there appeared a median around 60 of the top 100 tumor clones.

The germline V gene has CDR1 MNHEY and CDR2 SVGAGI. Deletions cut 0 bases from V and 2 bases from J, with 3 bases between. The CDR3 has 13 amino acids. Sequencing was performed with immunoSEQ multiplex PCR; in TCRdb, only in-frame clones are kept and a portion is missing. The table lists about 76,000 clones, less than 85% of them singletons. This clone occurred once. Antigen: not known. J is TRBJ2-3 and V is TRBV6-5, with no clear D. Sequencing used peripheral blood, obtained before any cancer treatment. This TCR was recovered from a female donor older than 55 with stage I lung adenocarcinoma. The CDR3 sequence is CASSYSFTDTQYF. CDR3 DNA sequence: TGTGCCAGCAGTTACTCCTTCACAGATACGCAGTATTTT.